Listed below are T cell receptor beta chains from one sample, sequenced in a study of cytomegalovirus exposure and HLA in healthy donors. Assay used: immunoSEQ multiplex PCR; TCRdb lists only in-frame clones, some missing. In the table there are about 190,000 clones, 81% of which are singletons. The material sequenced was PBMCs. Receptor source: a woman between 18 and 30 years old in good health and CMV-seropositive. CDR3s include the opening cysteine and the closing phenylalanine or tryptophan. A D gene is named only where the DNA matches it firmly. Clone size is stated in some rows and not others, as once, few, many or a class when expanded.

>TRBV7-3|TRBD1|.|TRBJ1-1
TGTGCCAGCAGCCCCTTAGGACAGGGCAGCGCTGAAGCTTTCTTT
CASSPLGQGSAEAFF
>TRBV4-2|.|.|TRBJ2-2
TGTGCCAGCAGCCTCGGGGGGCGAAACACCGGGGAGCTGTTTTTT
CASSLGGRNTGELFF
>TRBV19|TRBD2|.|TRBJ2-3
TGTGCCAGTAGTATATCGTCTAGCGGGGATTTTGATACGCAGTATTTT
CASSISSSGDFDTQYF
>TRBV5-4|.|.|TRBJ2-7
TGTGCCAGCAGCCGCTGGGGGGAAGTGGCTAGTGCCTGGGGGGAGCAGTACTTC
CASSRWGEVASAWGEQYF
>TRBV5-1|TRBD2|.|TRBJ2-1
TGCGCCAGCAGCTTGGGGGCGGGGGGGTTCAATGAGCAGTTCTTC
CASSLGAGGFNEQFF
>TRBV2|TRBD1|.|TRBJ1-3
TGTGCCGCCGCCGGGCTGGACAGGGGGTCATCCATATATTTT
CAAAGLDRGSSIYF
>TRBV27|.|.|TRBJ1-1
TGTGCCAGCAGTTTGGTCCGAGGTAGAACTGAAGCTTTCTTT
CASSLVRGRTEAFF
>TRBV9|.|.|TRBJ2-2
TGTGCCAGCAGCGTAGGCGGACTTCGCACCGGGGAGCTGTTTTTT
CASSVGGLRTGELFF
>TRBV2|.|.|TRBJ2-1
TGTGCCAGCAGGGAGGCCCCCGGAACTGGCTTGCTCTTC
CASREAPGTGLLF
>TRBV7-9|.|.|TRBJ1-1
TGTTCCAGCAGCTTAGTACGGGGGACGAACACTGAAGCTTTCTTT
CSSSLVRGTNTEAFF
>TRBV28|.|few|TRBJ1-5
TGTGCCAGCAGTTCGGGCGGGGGAGGGACGGGCAATCAGCCCCAGCATTTT
CASSSGGGGTGNQPQHF
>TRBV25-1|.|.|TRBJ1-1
TGTGCCAGCAGTGAATTGCACAGGTCTGAAGCTTTCTTT
CASSELHRSEAFF
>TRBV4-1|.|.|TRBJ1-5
TGCGCCAGCAGCCACGTCCTCGGGGGATATGGCAATCAGCCCCAGCATTTT
CASSHVLGGYGNQPQHF
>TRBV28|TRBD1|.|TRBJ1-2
TGTGCCACCCAGGGGGCCAACTATGGCTACACCTTC
CATQGANYGYTF
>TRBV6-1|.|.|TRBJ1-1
TGTGCCAGCAGTGAGTTAGTAGAAGCTTTCTTT
CASSELVEAFF
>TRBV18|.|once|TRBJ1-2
TGTGCCAGCTCACCTCCCGGGGGGCAGAGTGGCTACACCTTC
CASSPPGGQSGYTF
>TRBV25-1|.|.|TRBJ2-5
TGTGCCAGCAGTGAATATATAGAGACCCAGTACTTC
CASSEYIETQYF